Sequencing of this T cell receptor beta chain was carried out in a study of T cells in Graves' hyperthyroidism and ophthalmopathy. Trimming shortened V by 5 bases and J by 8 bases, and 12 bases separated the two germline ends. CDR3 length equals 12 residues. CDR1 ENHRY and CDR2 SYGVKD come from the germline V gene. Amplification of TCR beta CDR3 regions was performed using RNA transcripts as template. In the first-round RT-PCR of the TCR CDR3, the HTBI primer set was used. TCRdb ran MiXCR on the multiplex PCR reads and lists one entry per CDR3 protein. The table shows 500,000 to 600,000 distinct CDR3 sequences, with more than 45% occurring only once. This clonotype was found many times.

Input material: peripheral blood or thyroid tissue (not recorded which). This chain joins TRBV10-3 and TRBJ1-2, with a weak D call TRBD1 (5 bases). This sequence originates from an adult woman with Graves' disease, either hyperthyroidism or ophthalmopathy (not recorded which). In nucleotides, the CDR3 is TGTGCCATCAGTCTGTCAGAGGGGGGCTACACCTTC. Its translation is CAISLSEGGYTF.